These 3 T cell receptor beta chains were all obtained from the same sample, sequenced in a study of human T cells and chemical hapten exposure. Time point here: pre-sensitization, week 0. Indicated treatment: therapeutic diphenylcyclopropenone sensitization with weekly scalp DPC. TCRdb re-analysed the RACE reads in MiXCR, keeping a single row per CDR3 protein. The sample has approximately 77,000 distinct CDR3 sequences, around 15% seen once. This specimen was whole blood, taken in connection with sensitization to the hapten diphenylcyclopropenone (DPC). The receptor set was obtained from a woman aged 50 to 60 with alopecia areata. Some clones in this sample may be carry-over from other donors' samples.

The V gene is TRBV19, the J gene TRBJ2-1, with 14 bases identical to TRBD2. The CDR3 is 18 residues long. CDR1 and CDR2 from the germline V gene are LNHDA and SQIVND (reference sequence). The V segment lost 4 bases and the J segment 7 bases; nucleotides outside the gene matches: 12. CDR3 bases: TGTGCCAGTAGTAGGGTCCCGGGACTAGCGGGAGATCAAAATGAGCAGTTCTTC. Amino acids: CASSRVPGLAGDQNEQFF. The full variable domain, rest sourced from reference TRBV19 and TRBJ2-1, is DGGITQSPKYLFRKEGQNVTLSCEQNLNHDAMYWYRQDPGQGLRLIYYSQIVNDFQKGDIAEGYSVSREKKESFPLTVTSAQKNPTAFYLCASSRVPGLAGDQNEQFFGPGTRLTVL.

This clonotype was observed once. The chain is built from TRBV11-3 and TRBJ2-1; possible D gene TRBD2, 5 bases. The germline V gene has CDR1 SGHNT and CDR2 YENEEA. CDR3 length: 14 residues. The V and J ends lost 2 bases and 10 bases respectively, with 15 bases between them. The CDR3: CASSLNSDRTEQFF. In nucleotides, the CDR3 is TGTGCCAGCAGCTTAAATAGCGACCGGACCGAGCAGTTCTTC.

The rearrangement uses TRBV18 and TRBJ1-3; D unclear. The germline V gene encodes CDR1 KGHSH and CDR2 LQKENI. CDR3 size: 15 residues. The germline V and J ends were trimmed by 3 bases and 1 base, with 10 bases remaining between them. CDR3 DNA sequence: TGTGCCAGCTCACCTGAACGGTTGTCTGGAAACACCATATATTTT. It yields the protein CASSPERLSGNTIYF.